This T cell receptor beta chain was captured by sequencing in a study of T cell responses to AZD1222 COVID-19 vaccine (TCRdb year 2021). For context, the study as a whole: AZD1222 recipients given second doses at about 4 weeks or at about 12 weeks were pooled, since spike-specific TCR depth and breadth were not found to differ between the two schedules. A total of more than 230 trial participants underwent TCR sequencing, of whom 200 to 220 had received two doses of AZD1222 and 26 had received two doses of the MenACWY control vaccine. Enrollment into the trials was organized by age into subgroups of 18-55, 56-69 and 70-plus years, and those subgroups contained 148, 28 and 57 TCR-sequenced participants, respectively.

Beyond this particular receptor, the publication reports: Vaccine-associated CD4 TCRs spanned the whole spike protein, with dominant responses in regions 160-218 and 743-854. Nearly half of unique spike-specific TCRs reportedly recognized epitopes outside regions mutated in the B.1.351 and B.1.1.7 variants. Because no day 14 peak-response samples were available, the repertoires could be characterized only after the peak T cell response. Only 5 to 7 AZD1222 recipients were SARS-CoV-2 seropositive at baseline, limiting conclusions about previously exposed vaccinees. Participants were mostly white British, with more females than males. The authors suggested clonal diversity may have been underestimated. A significant rise in spike-specific TCR breadth and depth was observed after two AZD1222 doses relative to day 0 and relative to MenACWY recipients. In the small 56-69-year group, the increase in depth fell short of significance, most likely because of low power.

The intended sense of this specimen's time point label: baseline before first vaccination. Samples from vaccinated people were obtained from the UK trials COV001 and COV002, which included a single-blind randomized controlled phase 2/3 trial of AZD1222 (ChAdOx1 nCoV-19) in healthy adults. For TCRbeta chain sequencing, PBMC samples were collected from trial participants at day 0 and at day 28 after the second dose. The CDR3 regions of human TCRbeta chains were subjected to immunosequencing. Turning to the authors' computational methods: TCRs in the repertoires were compared against a reference library of SARS-CoV-2-specific TCRs that had been generated with the MIRA antigen-specificity platform. Breadth meant the fraction of unique TCRs that were SARS-CoV-2-associated, whereas depth meant the fraction of total T cells that were SARS-CoV-2-associated. Each spike-specific TCR was assigned to its reactive spike region and to a CD4 or CD8 class using the MIRA data. Log10-transformed breadth and depth values were compared by one-way ANOVA with Sidak's multiple comparisons tests. What TCRdb holds here is the immuneACCESS table cut down to in-frame rearrangements. Part of the clones is not present; checked against another copy, under half of the missing clones reflect an unresolved V gene, and the others are unexplained. The V and J calls and clone size are taken from that table; D and trimming were inferred from the DNA. Recorded for this sample are some 130,000 clones; over 75% of them occurred a single time. Clones ranked in the top ten supply about a fifth of the sample.

CDR1 KGHSH and CDR2 LQKENI were looked up in the germline V gene. Relative to germline, V is missing 0 bases and J is missing 6 bases, with 0 bases of the junction outside any gene match. Counted from cysteine to phenylalanine, this CDR3 has 15 amino acids. The kept DNA is CDR3 alone, 45 bases in frame from the first base. Worth noting for this clone: No antigen is known for it. No base-level quality is on record; no much larger clone is a single base apart.

Specimen: peripheral blood, collected on day 0 of AZD1222 vaccination. The TCR comes from an adult in good health. This chain joins TRBV18 to TRBJ2-2; TRBD1 aligns with 11 central bases. The DNA reads as follows: TGTGCCAGCTCACCACCGGGACAGGGGGCCGGGGAGCTGTTTTTT. This codes for CASSPPGQGAGELFF.